This TCR beta chain emerged from a study of regulatory T cells in long-lasting Graves disease. General study points: Persistent disease showed a preference for TRBV28, TRBJ1-2 and TRBJ2-5.

Library construction for TCR beta used iRepertoire HTBI primers and Arm-PCR of CDR3 regions. TCRdb redid the calling of the multiplex PCR reads with MiXCR, one entry per CDR3 protein. This table has under 250,000 distinct CDR3 sequences, around 20% appearing once. Ten or more counts support this clonotype. Its antigen remains unidentified. V dropped 5 bases and J dropped 4 bases, with 14 bases sitting between them. The CDR3 is 14 residues long. As to time point: newly diagnosed GD, antithyroid drugs for less than 3 months. From PBMCs, RNA was extracted and then used to make the TCR library. The chain has TRBV6-7 and TRBJ1-1; D gene unclear. TRBV6-7 is an ORF; its function is uncertain. The specimen comprised peripheral blood mononuclear cells (PBMCs), sampled at new diagnosis, from a patient treated with antithyroid drugs. The source is a female donor with Graves disease. CDR3 sequence: CASSTGIRGTEAFF. In DNA form, the CDR3 reads TGTGCCAGCAGTACCGGGATCCGGGGCACTGAAGCTTTCTTT.